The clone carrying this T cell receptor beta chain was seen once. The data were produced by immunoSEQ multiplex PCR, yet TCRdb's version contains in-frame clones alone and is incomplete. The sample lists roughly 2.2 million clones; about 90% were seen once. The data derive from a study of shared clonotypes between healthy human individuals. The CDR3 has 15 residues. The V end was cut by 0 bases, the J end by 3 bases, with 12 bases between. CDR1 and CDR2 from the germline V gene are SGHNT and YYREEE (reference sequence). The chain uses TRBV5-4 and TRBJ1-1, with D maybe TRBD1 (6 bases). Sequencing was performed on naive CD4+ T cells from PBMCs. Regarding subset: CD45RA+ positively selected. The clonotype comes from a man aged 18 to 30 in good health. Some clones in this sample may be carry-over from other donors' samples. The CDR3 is CASSLEGVGYTEAFF. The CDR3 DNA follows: TGTGCCAGCAGCTTGGAGGGGGTTGGGTACACTGAAGCTTTCTTT.